These T cell receptor beta chains were read from a single sample in a study of tumor-infiltrating lymphocytes in primary liver carcinoma. TCRdb used MiXCR to reprocess the multiplex PCR reads, holding one entry per CDR3 protein. The sample shows 95,000 to 100,000 distinct CDR3 sequences, about 70% of them seen only once. The sample was liver tumor tissue from sampling region 2. Receptor source: a woman in her fifties or sixties with primary liver carcinoma and hepatitis B virus infection. Each CDR3 is given with its conserved first and last residue. D genes are given only for firm matches. Some rows mark clone size as missing; the rest say once, few, many or name a class of expanded clone.

d_call,j_call,v_call,clone_size,cdr3_nt,cdr3_aa
TRBD2,TRBJ2-3,TRBV7-9,few,TGTGCCAGCAGGATACCCGAGACTAGCGGGACAGATACGCAGTATTTT,CASRIPETSGTDTQYF
NA,TRBJ2-3,TRBV12-3/TRBV12-4,many,TGTGCCGGCAGCCCCCGGGCCTCCCGGTCAGATACGCAGTATTTT,CAGSPRASRSDTQYF
NA,TRBJ2-2,TRBV5-6,NA,TGTGACAGCAGCTTGAACGCCGGGACTGTGAACATCGGGGAGCTGTTTTTT,CDSSLNAGTVNIGELFF
NA,TRBJ1-1,TRBV13,NA,TGTGCCAGCAGCTTGGTAGGACGAGGGTTCACTGAAGCTTTCTTT,CASSLVGRGFTEAFF
TRBD2,TRBJ2-1,TRBV6-1,many,TGTGCCGGCGCTAGCGGGAGTCGGTACAATGAGCAGTTCTTC,CAGASGSRYNEQFF
NA,TRBJ2-4,TRBV20-1,few,TGCAGTGCTGGAGCGGGGCTCGCCGGGGGGCCCAAAAACATTCAGTACTTC,CSAGAGLAGGPKNIQYF
TRBD2,TRBJ2-3,TRBV10-2,NA,TGCGCCAGCAGAAGGACTAGCGGGAGTATCGCTGGCGTCAAAGATGCGCAGTATTTT,CASRRTSGSIAGVKDAQYF
NA,TRBJ2-7,TRBV6-5,once,TGTTCCAGCAGAAAAGGGGTTTGGCAGTACTTC,CSSRKGVWQYF
NA,TRBJ2-7,TRBV6-5,NA,TGTGCCAGCCGCGAGGGACAAACATACGAGCAGTACTTC,CASREGQTYEQYF
NA,TRBJ2-2,TRBV5-5,many,TGTGCCAGCAGCTTGGACAGTTTTTCTGGGGAGCTGTTTTTT,CASSLDSFSGELFF
NA,TRBJ2-2,TRBV6-1,many,TGTGCCAGCATCAGAGTTGTGAACACCGGGGAGCTGTTTTTT,CASIRVVNTGELFF
TRBD1,TRBJ2-4,TRBV29-1,NA,TGCAGCGCGATCACCGGGACAGATGGCGTTCAGTACTTC,CSAITGTDGVQYF
NA,TRBJ1-2,TRBV6-5,many,TGTGCCAGCAGTTACTCTGCAGGGGTGGCGAGGAGTGGCTACACCTTC,CASSYSAGVARSGYTF
TRBD1,TRBJ2-7,TRBV11-3,medium-sized,TGTGCCAGCAGCCCGCGGGACAGGAACTACGAGCAGTACTTC,CASSPRDRNYEQYF
NA,TRBJ2-2,TRBV5-1,many,TGCGCCAGCAGCCCCCGGACCGATAACACCGGGGAGCTGTTTTTT,CASSPRTDNTGELFF
NA,TRBJ2-3,TRBV11-3,NA,TGTACCAGCACGCATCGGACAGGCACAGATACGCAGTATTTT,CTSTHRTGTDTQYF
TRBD2,TRBJ2-3,TRBV12-5,few,TGTGTTAGTGGTTCGGGACTAGCGCCTAGCACAGATACGCAGTATTTT,CVSGSGLAPSTDTQYF
NA,TRBJ2-6,TRBV5-1,NA,TGCGCCAGCAGCCTCGGACAGAACTCTGGGGCCAGCGTCCTGACTTTC,CASSLGQNSGASVLTF
NA,TRBJ2-4,TRBV5-1,many,TGCGCCAGCAGCTTGGTTGGTAGCCAAAACATTCAGTACTTC,CASSLVGSQNIQYF
TRBD2,TRBJ2-3,TRBV5-4,many,TGTGCCAGCAGCTTGGCGGGGACTAGCGGGAGTCGGCTCAGCGATACGCAGTATTTT,CASSLAGTSGSRLSDTQYF
NA,TRBJ2-2,TRBV11-1,NA,NA,CASSFEPESCFF
NA,TRBJ2-3,TRBV29-1,few,TGCAGCGTGGCGGGCAAGGAGAGAGTGTACTTT,CSVAGKERVYF